The table lists the clone carrying this TCR beta chain with a few counts. The antigen remains undetermined. This record belongs to a study of T-cell memory formation after mild COVID-19. Across the study: Largely donor-specific TCR clusters were found. Findings and limits, study-wide: Second-wave clones that peaked on day 37 lacked confirmed SARS-CoV-2 specificity. Some clones that responded were present in memory (sampled pre-infection), which suggests cross-reactive memory joined. CD4/CD8 balance characterized clones contracting day 15 to 85, and CD4+ skew characterized later expanders.

Trimming cost V 4 bases and J 9 bases, with 8 bases left between them. Germline CDR1 is KGHDR and CDR2 is SFDVKD. The CDR3 consists of 11 residues. TCRdb reprocessed the 5' RACE reads via MiXCR and lists one record per CDR3 protein. The sample consists of just under 550,000 distinct CDR3 sequences, roughly 22% of them appearing once. The sequence came from an adult woman who had mild COVID-19 (a few samples of this study predate the infection). Cell type and time point are not known. The V call is TRBV24-1, the J call TRBJ1-2; D may be TRBD1 (6 bases). Sequencing was done on a sample of PBMCs or a T cell subset sorted from them (not recorded which). CDR3 in DNA: TGTGCCACCAGTGAAGGGGGAAGCTACACCTTC. Protein: CATSEGGSYTF.